This T cell receptor beta chain was found in a study of blood T cell repertoires in COVID-19 (dated by TCRdb to about 2020). Looking at the study overall: Collaborator samples came from the United States, Italy and Spain and covered acute and convalescent phases of COVID-19. The material from the prospective study consisted of cDNA or gDNA derived from T cells, B-cell-depleted T cells, or PBMCs. The dataset comprised deeply sampled blood TCRbeta repertoires from subjects exposed to, actively infected with, or recovered from COVID-19. The repertoires were released in a freely available public database meant as a resource for research on the immune response to SARS-CoV-2. The samples were drawn from the first 160 participants of the ongoing ImmuneRACE study and from 1,254 subjects provided by 6 global collaborators. A de-identified subject ID, COVID-19 status, age in years and sex were almost always included in the sample metadata. Where available, HLA class I and class II types were obtained from metadata supplied by the sample provider rather than from assay-based typing.

Enrolling through a virtual design, the prospective study's participants ranged in age from about 18 to 100 years and lived across roughly 24 United States geographic areas. Cohort assignment in the prospective study relied on participant-reported clinical history from a screening survey and a study questionnaire. ImmuneRACE Cohort 3 recovered participants were defined by two consecutive negative NP/OP PCR tests, healthcare professional clearance, or symptom resolution. Each participant in the prospective study had whole blood, serum and a nasopharyngeal or oropharyngeal swab collected by mobile phlebotomists. Participants in the prospective study had the option to provide additional blood draws and questionnaires over a roughly 2-month period. Blood samples from the prospective study were shipped frozen or at room temperature prior to DNA extraction. The immunoSEQ Assay, a bias-controlled multiplex PCR, was used to amplify TCRbeta CDR3 regions from genomic DNA. Per the original workflow: Nucleated cell counts per sample were estimated from amplification of reference gene primers within the assay. To quantify the absolute abundance of each unique TCRbeta CDR3 rearrangement, sequence reads were collapsed and filtered. For each sample, productive Simpson clonality was calculated as the square root of Simpson's diversity index across productive rearrangements. TCRdb re-hosts the immuneACCESS table, in-frame sequences only. Its copies lack some clones; in the studies checked, an unresolved V gene accounts for under half of them, and the cause for the rest is not known. The D gene and trimming were derived from the DNA, and the V and J assignments and clone size from that table. The sample yields hundreds of thousands of clones; about nine tenths were counted once. The top ten clones comprise about 8.9% of the sample.

Note on this clone: Its antigen specificity is not known. No much larger clonotype is one base removed from it; base qualities were not supplied.

V loses 6 bases, J loses 0 bases, and the germline ends lie 8 bases apart. CDR1 MGHDK and CDR2 SYGVNS are derived from the germline V gene. The CDR3 starts with the cysteine, ends with the phenylalanine, and has 14 residues. Only the CDR3 part of the read is kept: 42 bases, read in frame from the first base. Summary of the overall study and its limitations: How much clinical and demographic metadata was included differed by source and by participant, and the metadata was provided uncurated.

The sample was PBMCs or T cells enriched from blood (not recorded which). The clonotype was recovered from a woman aged 18-29 years who had recovered from COVID-19. The chain is made from TRBV25-1 and TRBJ1-4; the D gene remains uncertain. The DNA sequence is TGTGCCAGCAGAGAAACAACAACTAATGAAAAACTGTTTTTT. Translated, this is CASRETTTNEKLFF.